This T cell receptor beta chain appears in the sequencing data of a study of type 1 and type 2 diabetes patients. The overall study: Samples came from type 1 diabetic, type 2 diabetic or nondiabetic people, recruited in China. T cells were magnetically sorted from PBMCs as CD4+ or CD8+ subsets.

The CDR3 covers 13 residues. The germline V gene encodes CDR1 DFQATT and CDR2 SNEGSKA (reference sequence). V shed 2 bases and J shed 6 bases, with 14 bases lying between them. Genomic DNA was the PCR template. Amplification of the beta chain CDR3 used 30 forward and 13 reverse multiplex primers. TCRdb re-analysed the multiplex PCR reads in MiXCR, keeping a single row per CDR3 protein. Counted here are fewer than 300,000 distinct CDR3 sequences, around 47% occurring once; the ten biggest clones make up approximately 15%. Study observations and caveats: Type 2 diabetes repertoires were more diverse than type 1 diabetes repertoires.

This clonotype was seen only once. Its antigen is still unknown. The TCR was taken from a man between 18 and 35 years old with type 2 diabetes. Sequencing was done on a sample of peripheral blood mononuclear cells (PBMCs). V is TRBV20-1 and J is TRBJ2-7; no firm D call. In nucleotides, the CDR3 is TGCAGTGCTAGAAGTGGGCAGCGTAGCGAGCAGTACTTC. Protein: CSARSGQRSEQYF.